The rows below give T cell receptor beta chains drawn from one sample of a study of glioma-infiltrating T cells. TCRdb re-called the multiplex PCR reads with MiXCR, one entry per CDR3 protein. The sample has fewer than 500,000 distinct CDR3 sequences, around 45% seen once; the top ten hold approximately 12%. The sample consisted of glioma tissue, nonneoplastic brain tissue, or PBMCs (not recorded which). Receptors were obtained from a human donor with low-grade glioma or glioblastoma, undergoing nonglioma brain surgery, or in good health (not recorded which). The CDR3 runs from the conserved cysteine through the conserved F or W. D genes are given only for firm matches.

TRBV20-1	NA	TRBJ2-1	CSASQGGSYNEQFF
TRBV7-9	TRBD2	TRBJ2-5	CASSDTSGRAVETQYF
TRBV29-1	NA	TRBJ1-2	CSVTVGPNYGYTF
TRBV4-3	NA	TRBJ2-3	CASSPYRGTDTQYF
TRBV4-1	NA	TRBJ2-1	CASSLTGRELNEQFF
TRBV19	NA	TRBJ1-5	CASSTPRVRGSNQPQHF
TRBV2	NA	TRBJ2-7	CASSGATQTYEQYF
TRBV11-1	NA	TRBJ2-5	CASSLEVLETQYF
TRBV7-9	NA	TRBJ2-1	CASTPGWYGLNEQFF
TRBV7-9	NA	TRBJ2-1	CASSLASWRRNEQFF
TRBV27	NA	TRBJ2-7	CASSLVGFSRINEQYF
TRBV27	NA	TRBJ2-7	CASSLFDSSYEQYF
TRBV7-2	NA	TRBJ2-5	CASGSGQAQETQYF
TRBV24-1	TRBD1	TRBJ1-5	CATSDSRTGVVQPQHF
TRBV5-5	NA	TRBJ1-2	CASSLTIRGDYGYTF